This T cell receptor (beta chain) was documented in a study of T cells in Graves' hyperthyroidism and ophthalmopathy. Overall study: Prior to any treatment, at the point of initial diagnosis, peripheral blood was collected. Regarding the study as a whole: A model built on 13 V-J features separated ophthalmopathy from stable hyperthyroidism. Peripheral blood also featured most of the thyroid clonotypes expanded above 0.001.

Amplified TCR beta CDR3 regions derived from RNA transcripts. A first-round RT-PCR of the TCR CDR3 used the HTBI primer set. TCRdb analysed the multiplex PCR reads with MiXCR anew, one entry per CDR3 protein. The table has fewer than 550,000 distinct CDR3 sequences, 15% to 17% seen once; the top ten hold around 14%. This clonotype was counted at least ten times. The antigen is not known. The CDR3 is made up of 20 amino acids. V lost 3 bases to trimming and J lost 4 bases; unmatched junction nucleotides: 13. CDR1 KGHDR and CDR2 SFDVKD come from the germline V gene. It was uncontrolled infection, other autoimmune disease, pregnancy or lactation that excluded patients.

The sample consisted of blood. The receptor was isolated from a woman in her late teens or twenties with Graves' hyperthyroidism. This chain links TRBV24-1 with TRBJ2-1; 14 bases map to TRBD2. CDR3 sequence (DNA): TGTGCCACCAGTGATATCCGCCCGGGACTAGCGGGAGTGTGGTACAATGAGCAGTTCTTC. Its protein is CATSDIRPGLAGVWYNEQFF.